The clone carrying this T cell receptor beta chain was found many times. What it recognizes is unknown. The entry originates in a study of early T cells in non-severe SARS-CoV-2 infection. Findings of the study overall: VDJdb-based annotation leaned toward anti-spike CD8 responses and missed private and CD4 specificities.

Germline V gives CDR1 KGHSH, CDR2 LQKENI. V gave up 0 bases and J gave up 6 bases; unmatched junction bases: 5. CDR3 size: 16 residues. As part of library construction, unique molecular identifiers were attached to individual cDNA molecules. TCRdb redid the calling of the 5' RACE reads with MiXCR, one entry per CDR3 protein. Of about 32,000 distinct CDR3 sequences detected, around 3.9% appear once; the ten largest clones hold over 5%. The V gene is TRBV18, the J gene TRBJ2-3; 11 bases line up with TRBD1. The sequence derives from an adult who was a healthcare worker with PCR-confirmed SARS-CoV-2 infection or an uninfected control (not recorded which). Specimen: whole blood. CDR3 nucleotides: TGTGCCAGCTCACCACCGAACCGGGACAGGGGGGATACGCAGTATTTT. Translation gives CASSPPNRDRGDTQYF.